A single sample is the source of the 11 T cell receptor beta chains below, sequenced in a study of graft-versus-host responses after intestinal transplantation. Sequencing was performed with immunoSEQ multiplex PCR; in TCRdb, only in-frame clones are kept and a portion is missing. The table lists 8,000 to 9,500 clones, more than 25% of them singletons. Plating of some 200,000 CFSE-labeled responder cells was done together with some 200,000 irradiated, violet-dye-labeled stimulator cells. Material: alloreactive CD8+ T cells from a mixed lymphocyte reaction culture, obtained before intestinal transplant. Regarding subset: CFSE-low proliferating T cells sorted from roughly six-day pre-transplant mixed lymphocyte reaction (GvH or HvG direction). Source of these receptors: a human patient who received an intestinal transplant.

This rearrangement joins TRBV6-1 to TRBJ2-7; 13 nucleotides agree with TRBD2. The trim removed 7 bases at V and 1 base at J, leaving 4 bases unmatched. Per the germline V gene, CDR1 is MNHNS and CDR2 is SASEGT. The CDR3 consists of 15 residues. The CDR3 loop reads CASNVLAGGSYEQYF. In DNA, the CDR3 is TGTGCCAGCAATGTACTAGCGGGGGGGTCCTACGAGCAGTACTTC.

The CDR3 is CASSPEDQRDNRKQYF. CDR3 sequence (DNA): TGTGCCAGCAGCCCAGAGGATCAGCGGGACAATCGTAAGCAGTACTTC. The chain has TRBV9 and TRBJ2-7; the D gene is possibly TRBD2 (7 bases). V lost 4 bases and J 8 bases, leaving 25 bases between the germline ends. The CDR3 consists of 16 residues. The V gene's germline CDR1 is SGDLS and CDR2 YYNGEE. The full variable domain, in which reference TRBV9 and TRBJ2-7 provide the parts outside the CDR3, is DSGVTQTPKHLITATGQRVTLRCSPRSGDLSVYWYQQSLDQGLQFLIQYYNGEERAKGNILERFSAQQFPDLHSELNLSSLELGDSALYFCASSPEDQRDNRKQYFGPGTRLTVT.

DNA of the CDR3: TGTGCCAGCAGCTTAACGGACAGGGCGAACACTGAAGCTTTCTTT. It is translated as CASSLTDRANTEAFF. The gene calls are TRBV7-9 and TRBJ1-1, with 8 bases matching TRBD1. The V segment lost 2 bases and the J segment 1 base; nucleotides outside the gene matches: 3. CDR3 length equals 15 residues. The germline V gene has CDR1 SEHNR and CDR2 FQNEAQ (reference sequence).

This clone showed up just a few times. CDR3 protein: CASSQGDRGRYGYTF. The CDR3, as DNA: TGTGCCAGCAGCCAGGGGGACAGGGGGAGGTATGGCTACACCTTC. The V and J genes are TRBV4-2 and TRBJ1-2; TRBD1 matches 11 bases. The ends lost 3 bases at V and 5 bases at J; junction bases unmatched: 5. The CDR3 runs 15 residues. From germline, CDR1 is LGHNA and CDR2 YNFKEQ.

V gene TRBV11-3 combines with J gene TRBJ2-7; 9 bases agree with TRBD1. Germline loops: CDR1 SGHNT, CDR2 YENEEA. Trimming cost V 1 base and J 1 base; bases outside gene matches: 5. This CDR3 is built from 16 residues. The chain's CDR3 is CASSLGDRGVSYEQYF. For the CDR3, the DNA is TGTGCCAGCAGCTTAGGCGACAGGGGGGTGTCCTACGAGCAGTACTTC.

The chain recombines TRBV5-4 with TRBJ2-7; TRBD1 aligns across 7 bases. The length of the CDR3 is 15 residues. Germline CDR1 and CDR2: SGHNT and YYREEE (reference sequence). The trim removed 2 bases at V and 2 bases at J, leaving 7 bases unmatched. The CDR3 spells CASSFDGTDPYEQYF. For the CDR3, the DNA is TGTGCCAGCAGCTTCGACGGGACAGACCCCTACGAGCAGTACTTC.

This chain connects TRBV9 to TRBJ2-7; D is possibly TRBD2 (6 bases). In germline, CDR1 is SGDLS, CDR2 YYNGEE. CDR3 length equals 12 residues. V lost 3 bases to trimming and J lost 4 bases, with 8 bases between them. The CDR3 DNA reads TGTGCCAGCAGCGCGGGGGATTACGAGCAGTACTTC. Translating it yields CASSAGDYEQYF.

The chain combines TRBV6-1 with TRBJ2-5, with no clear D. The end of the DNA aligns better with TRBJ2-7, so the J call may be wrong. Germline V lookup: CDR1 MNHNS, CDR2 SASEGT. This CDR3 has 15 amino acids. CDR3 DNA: TGTGCCAGCAGTGAAGAGGAGTCACTCTCCTACGAGCAGTACTTC. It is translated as CASSEEESLSYEQYF.

In DNA, the CDR3 is TGTGCCATCAGTCAGGGACAGGGGGGAATGGATAACTATGGCTACACCTTC. Translation: CAISQGQGGMDNYGYTF. V usage is TRBV10-3 and J usage is TRBJ1-2; 11 bases map to TRBD1. J gave up 1 base and V 5 bases, and 9 bases lay outside the gene matches. The CDR3 has 17 residues. Germline CDR1 is ENHRY and CDR2 is SYGVKD.

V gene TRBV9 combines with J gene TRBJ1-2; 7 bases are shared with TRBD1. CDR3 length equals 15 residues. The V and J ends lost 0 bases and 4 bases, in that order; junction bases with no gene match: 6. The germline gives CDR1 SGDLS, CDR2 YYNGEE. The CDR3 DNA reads TGTGCCAGCAGCGTAGCTGAGGGGGCAAGCTATGGCTACACCTTC. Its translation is CASSVAEGASYGYTF.

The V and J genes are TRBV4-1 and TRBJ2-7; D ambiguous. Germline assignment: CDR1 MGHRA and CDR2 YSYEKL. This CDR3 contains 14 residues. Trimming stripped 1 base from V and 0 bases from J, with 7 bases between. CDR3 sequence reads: CASSQVGSSYEQYF. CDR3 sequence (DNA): TGCGCCAGCAGCCAAGTTGGCAGCTCCTACGAGCAGTACTTC.